The rows below give T cell receptor beta chains drawn from one sample of a study of shared clonotypes between healthy human individuals. Repertoires were generated with immunoSEQ multiplex PCR, while TCRdb's copy carries only in-frame clones and drops some. The sample has 2.3 million or so clones, 93% seen once. Sequenced sample: naive CD4+ T cells from PBMCs. These receptors originate from a man aged 18 to 30 in good health. Some clones in this sample may be carry-over from other donors' samples. Each CDR3 is given with its conserved first and last residue. D genes are given only for firm matches. Clone size appears in some rows only: once, few, many, or a class for an expanded clone.

j_call v_call d_call clone_size cdr3_nt cdr3_aa
TRBJ2-5 TRBV19 TRBD2 - TGTGCCAGTAGTATAGTGGGGACTAGCGGGAGTGGAGAGACCCAGTACTTC CASSIVGTSGSGETQYF
TRBJ2-3 TRBV5-4 - few TGTGCCAGCAGCCCGACCACAGATACGCAGTATTTT CASSPTTDTQYF
TRBJ2-1 TRBV7-2 TRBD2 - TGTGCCAGCAGCCGTGGGCTAGCGGTGAACAGTGAGCAGTTCTTC CASSRGLAVNSEQFF
TRBJ2-1 TRBV4-3 - - TGCGCCAGCAGCAACGTCTTTGGCTCCTACAATGAGCAGTTCTTC CASSNVFGSYNEQFF
TRBJ2-7 TRBV29-1 TRBD1 - TGCAGCGTATCGTACAGGGGGAAGGGGGCCTACGAGCAGTACTTC CSVSYRGKGAYEQYF
TRBJ1-2 TRBV28 TRBD1 once TGTGCCAGCAGTTTCGTTCAGGGGGCCTATGGCTACACCTTC CASSFVQGAYGYTF
TRBJ1-2 TRBV9 - once TGTGCCAGCAGCGTAGCCCCCGCCGGGAATGGCTACACCTTC CASSVAPAGNGYTF
TRBJ2-1 TRBV30 - - TGTGCCTGGAGGACTAGTAGTTTTAATGAGCAGTTCTTC CAWRTSSFNEQFF
TRBJ1-2 TRBV19 TRBD1 - TGTGCCAGTAGTATAGCCAGGGGGGTCCCATCATCTGGCTACACCTTC CASSIARGVPSSGYTF
TRBJ2-1 TRBV5-1 - - TGCGCCAGCAGCTTGGCCAGTGGGGACAATGAGCAGTTCTTC CASSLASGDNEQFF
TRBJ2-1 TRBV18 TRBD2 - TGTGCCAGCTCACCCATCGGCGGGGGTGACTACAATGAGCAGTTCTTC CASSPIGGGDYNEQFF
TRBJ2-1 TRBV5-1 TRBD2 - TGCGCCAGCAGTTTCGGGACTAGCGGATACAATGAGCAGTTCTTC CASSFGTSGYNEQFF
TRBJ2-7 TRBV9 - many TGTGCCAGCAGCGTGGGATTAGCGGGACAGAACGAGCAGTACTTC CASSVGLAGQNEQYF
TRBJ2-4 TRBV10-3 - - TGTGCCATCAGTCCAGCTTGGGGAATTAAGGACATTCAGTACTTC CAISPAWGIKDIQYF
TRBJ2-7 TRBV5-1 TRBD2 few TGCGCCAGCAGCTGGGGACTAGCGGACTCCTACGAGCAGTACTTC CASSWGLADSYEQYF
TRBJ2-7 TRBV21-1 - - TGTGCCAGCAGCAAAGATCGGGACAGCGGACCCTCCTACGAGCAGTACTTC CASSKDRDSGPSYEQYF
TRBJ2-3 TRBV19 - - TGTGCCAGTAGTAAAACCCGGGGCGCGGGGTCAGGTTCGGATACGCAGTATTTT CASSKTRGAGSGSDTQYF
TRBJ2-1 TRBV11-3 TRBD1 once TGTGCCAGCAGCTTAGGCCAGGACAGGGTCGGTGGTTACAATGAGCAGTTCTTC CASSLGQDRVGGYNEQFF
TRBJ2-5 TRBV9 - - TGTGCCAGCAGGCAGGACGGTGGGACCCAGTACTTC CASRQDGGTQYF
TRBJ1-1 TRBV28 - - TGTGCCAGCAGACCGGGGACTACCATGAACACTGAAGCTTTCTTT CASRPGTTMNTEAFF
TRBJ1-2 TRBV27 - - TGTGCCAGCAGTCCTGGCGGCCTCAACTATGGCTACACCTTC CASSPGGLNYGYTF
TRBJ1-4 TRBV5-1 - - TGCGCCAGCAGCCAGGGGACATCGAATGAAAAACTGTTTTTT CASSQGTSNEKLFF
TRBJ2-7 TRBV30 TRBD1 - TGTGCCTGGAGTGCCAAACCGGGACAGCAAAGGTCCTACGAGCAGTACTTC CAWSAKPGQQRSYEQYF
TRBJ2-5 TRBV6-4 TRBD2 once TGTGCCAGCAGTGACGGGAGCGGGAAAGAATTTGTAGGAGAGACCCAGTACTTC CASSDGSGKEFVGETQYF
TRBJ2-7 TRBV5-1 - - TGCGCCAGCAGCTTGGATGCAGGGCCTAGCTCCTACGAGCAGTACTTC CASSLDAGPSSYEQYF
TRBJ2-5 TRBV2 TRBD2 - TGTGCCAGCAACGAGGGACTACAAGAGACCCAGTACTTC CASNEGLQETQYF
TRBJ2-7 TRBV7-8 TRBD2 - TGTGCCAGCAGCCATACTAGCGGGAGGCTCACCTCCTACGAGCAGTACTTC CASSHTSGRLTSYEQYF
TRBJ2-7 TRBV29-1 TRBD1 - TGCAGCGTAAAGACAGGGTCCTACGAGCAGTACTTC CSVKTGSYEQYF
TRBJ1-5 TRBV6-1 - once TGTGCCAGCACCGAAGGTGTGCCCCAGCATTTT CASTEGVPQHF
TRBJ1-1 TRBV2 - - TGTGCCAGCAAGGCGGGGGGGGCTTTGAAGGAAGCTTTCTTT CASKAGGALKEAFF
TRBJ1-2 TRBV5-1 - - TGCGCCAGCAGCTTCTACGGGACGGACTATGGCTACACCTTC CASSFYGTDYGYTF
TRBJ2-2 TRBV7-9 TRBD1 - TGTGCCAGCAGCTTAGGAACAGGGGGCGAAACCGGGGAGCTGTTTTTT CASSLGTGGETGELFF
TRBJ1-5 TRBV28 TRBD1 - TGTGCCAGCAGTCTCGGGACAGGCAATCAGCCCCAGCATTTT CASSLGTGNQPQHF
TRBJ2-7 TRBV28 TRBD2 - TGTGCCAGCAGTTCCTCCGACCGGACTAGCTCCTACGAGCAGTACTTC CASSSSDRTSSYEQYF
TRBJ1-2 TRBV28 TRBD1 - TGTGCCAGCAGTTTAGTCGGCCTACAGGGGGAAAGCTATGGCTACACCTTC CASSLVGLQGESYGYTF
TRBJ1-2 TRBV5-1 - - TGCGCCAGCAGCTTTCTCCCCGGGTCTTCTAACTATGGCTACACCTTC CASSFLPGSSNYGYTF
TRBJ1-1 TRBV27 - - TGTGCCAGCAGTCTAAGGAGGTTTGGGACTGAAGCTTTCTTT CASSLRRFGTEAFF
TRBJ2-1 TRBV7-9 - - TGTGCCAGCAGCAAAATTAGTGAGCAGTTCTTC CASSKISEQFF
TRBJ2-7 TRBV2 - - TGTGCCAGCAGGAAAGGCTCGGACAGCTACGAGCAGTACTTC CASRKGSDSYEQYF
TRBJ1-2 TRBV5-1 TRBD1 - TGCGCCAGCAGCATCGGACAGGGCGGCGGCTACACCTTC CASSIGQGGGYTF
TRBJ2-1 TRBV19 - - TGTGCCAGTAGCCGGCAGGGCCAGAGGTACAATGAGCAGTTCTTC CASSRQGQRYNEQFF
TRBJ2-7 TRBV7-2 - - TGTGCCAGCAGCTTAGGTGGGGCCTCCTTGGAGCAGTACTTC CASSLGGASLEQYF
TRBJ2-3 TRBV29-1 TRBD2 - TGCAGCGTTGGTGCGGGAGGCACAGATACGCAGTATTTT CSVGAGGTDTQYF
TRBJ1-5 TRBV7-2 TRBD1 once TGTGCCAGCAGCTTTCAAACAGGGGGCGGTCAGCCCCAGCATTTT CASSFQTGGGQPQHF
TRBJ1-4 TRBV5-1 TRBD1 - TGCGCCAGCAGCCTCGGACAGGGGGAAGAAAAACTGTTTTTT CASSLGQGEEKLFF
TRBJ1-2 TRBV2 TRBD1 - TGTGCCAGCAGAACCGGGACAGGGGCCGCTGACTATGGCTACACCTTC CASRTGTGAADYGYTF
TRBJ2-1 TRBV6-1 - once TGTGCCAGCAGCGAACAGGTTATCTCCTACAATGAGCAGTTCTTC CASSEQVISYNEQFF
TRBJ2-2 TRBV5-4 - - TGTGCCATCACCAAAGTTGGGGGGGGCCCCAGCACCGGGGAGCTGTTTTTT CAITKVGGGPSTGELFF
TRBJ1-6 TRBV27 - - TGTGCCAGCAGCAGAGACGGTGAAGGTATTAATTCACCCCTCCACTTT CASSRDGEGINSPLHF
TRBJ2-3 TRBV7-9 TRBD2 - TGTGCCAGCAGCCCCGGGGGGGGGAGAGGTACGCAGTATTTT CASSPGGGRGTQYF
TRBJ2-7 TRBV30 - - TGTGCCTGGAAAAGGGGCAGCCCCTGGGTAGGCTACGAGCAGTACTTC CAWKRGSPWVGYEQYF
TRBJ2-7 TRBV18 TRBD1 - TGTGCCAGCTCCCCCGATCAGGGGGCGCTCAGCGAGCAGTACTTC CASSPDQGALSEQYF
TRBJ2-2 TRBV29-1 - - TGCAGCGTTGAAGGAATTCGGGACACCCAGACTAACACCGGGGAGCTGTTTTTT CSVEGIRDTQTNTGELFF
TRBJ2-3 TRBV28 - once TGTGCCAGCAGGACCCCAGGGGATACGCAGTATTTT CASRTPGDTQYF
TRBJ2-5 TRBV7-6 - - TGTGCCAGCAGCCCCCCCACCCCAGGGACCCAGTACTTC CASSPPTPGTQYF
TRBJ2-5 TRBV7-2 TRBD2 - TGTGCCAGCAGCTTACGAGCGGGAGGGGCGGAGACCCAGTACTTC CASSLRAGGAETQYF
TRBJ1-1 TRBV30 - - TGTGCCTGGACCCCAAAAGGACGTCGGGAAGCTTTCTTT CAWTPKGRREAFF
TRBJ2-1 TRBV29-1 - - TGCAGCGTTAGGCAGTACAATGAGCAGTTCTTC CSVRQYNEQFF
TRBJ1-3 TRBV5-6 - - TGTGCCAGCAGCTCGACACAGGGCTCTGGAAACACCATATATTTT CASSSTQGSGNTIYF
TRBJ2-2 TRBV4-3 - - TGCGCCAGCAGCCGAGACAGAAACACCGGGGAGCTGTTTTTT CASSRDRNTGELFF